The 22 T cell receptor beta chains below come from one sample, sequenced in a study of blood T cell repertoires in COVID-19 (dated by TCRdb to between 2020 and 2021). Libraries came from the immunoSEQ multiplex PCR assay. In TCRdb, the immuneACCESS table is reduced to in-frame sequences with V and J assigned. These tables do not hold every clone; where another copy was compared, an unresolved V gene accounts for under half, and the others remain unexplained. The sample table lists about 58,000 clones, approximately 90% of them with a count of one. Jointly, the top ten make up 13% to 15% of the sample. The source material was peripheral blood. The receptors come from a woman between 55 and 75 years old with active COVID-19.

The chain links TRBV7-9 to TRBJ1-3; D is uncertain. Trimming shortened V by 6 bases and J by 0 bases, and 9 bases separated the two germline ends. The CDR3 length is 14 residues. From germline, CDR1 is SEHNR and CDR2 FQNEAQ (reference sequence). CDR3 protein: CASSSWYSGNTIYF. The CDR3 region has the DNA TGTGCCAGCAGTAGTTGGTACTCTGGAAACACCATATATTTT.

The chain carries TRBV5-4 and TRBJ1-4; D might be TRBD1 (5 bases). The CDR3 contains 14 residues. In germline, CDR1 is SGHNT, CDR2 YYREEE (reference sequence). The germline V and J ends were trimmed by 2 bases and 0 bases, with 5 bases remaining between them. DNA of the CDR3: TGTGCCAGCAGCTTCAGGGCAACTAATGAAAAACTGTTTTTT. Residues: CASSFRATNEKLFF.

V usage is TRBV5-1 and J usage is TRBJ2-5, with 7 nucleotides matching TRBD2. Germline CDR1 reads SGHRS; CDR2 reads YFSETQ. J gave up 4 bases and V 4 bases, and 10 bases lay outside the gene matches. This CDR3 is built from 15 residues. The DNA of the CDR3 is TGCGCCAGCAGCGATTCCCAGGGCGGGGGAGAGACCCAGTACTTC. Encoded protein: CASSDSQGGGETQYF.

This chain's CDR3 is CASRTGGDTGELFF. CDR3 DNA sequence: TGTGCCAGTCGGACAGGGGGTGACACCGGGGAGCTGTTTTTT. The rearrangement uses TRBV2 and TRBJ2-2; 10 bases align to TRBD1. This CDR3 is 14 amino acids long. V lost 9 bases, J lost 3 bases, and 4 bases stayed unmatched. Germline-derived CDR1 and CDR2 are SNHLY and FYNNEI. The full variable domain, completed using reference TRBV2 and TRBJ2-2, is EPEVTQTPSHQVTQMGQEVILRCVPISNHLYFYWYRQILGQKVEFLVSFYNNEISEKSEIFDDQFSVERPDGSNFTLKIRSTKLEDSAMYFCASRTGGDTGELFFGEGSRLTVL.

V usage is TRBV6-5 and J usage is TRBJ1-5; 8 bases are a match to TRBD1. Germline V gives CDR1 MNHEY, CDR2 SVGAGI. The CDR3 runs to 14 residues. Unmatched junction bases numbered 6, after V lost 4 bases and J lost 7 bases. CDR3: CASSSQGARQPQHF. In nucleotides, the CDR3 is TGTGCCAGCAGTTCTCAGGGGGCCCGACAGCCCCAGCATTTT.

This clone appeared once. The chain recombines TRBV14 with TRBJ1-1; D is uncertain. V lost 1 base to trimming and J lost 4 bases, with 7 bases between them. The CDR3 spans 13 residues. Germline V gene lookup returns CDR1 SGHDN and CDR2 FVKESK. CDR3 bases: TGTGCCAGCAGCCAAGGGCGGGGCACTGAAGCTTTCTTT. It yields the protein CASSQGRGTEAFF.

The rearrangement uses TRBV24-1 and TRBJ2-3, with 8 bases fitting TRBD1. The germline gives CDR1 KGHDR, CDR2 SFDVKD. CDR3 length: 15 amino acids. The ends lost 1 base at V and 5 bases at J; junction bases unmatched: 4. The chain's CDR3 is CATSDFGQGRDTQYF. The CDR3 DNA reads TGTGCCACCAGTGATTTCGGACAGGGACGAGATACGCAGTATTTT.

This chain uses TRBV19 with TRBJ2-3; 10 positions agree with TRBD2. CDR1 and CDR2 from the germline V gene are LNHDA and SQIVND (reference sequence). J gave up 5 bases and V 8 bases, and 10 bases lay outside the gene matches. The CDR3 is 15 residues long. CDR3 sequence reads: CASSPSGLALDTQYF. As DNA, the CDR3 is TGTGCCAGTTCCCCTTCGGGACTAGCGCTAGATACGCAGTATTTT.

The genes are TRBV15 and TRBJ2-7; possible D gene TRBD1, 6 bases. V shed 1 base and J shed 0 bases, with 22 bases lying between them. Germline assignment: CDR1 LNHNV and CDR2 YYDKDF (reference sequence). CDR3 size: 19 residues. CDR3 loop: CATSRAPGWHRATSYEQYF. The CDR3 DNA reads as TGTGCCACCAGCAGAGCCCCAGGGTGGCACAGGGCGACCTCCTACGAGCAGTACTTC.

The V gene is TRBV15, the J gene TRBJ1-5; D gene uncertain. The V end was cut by 1 base, the J end by 5 bases, with 12 bases between. Germline V gene lookup returns CDR1 LNHNV and CDR2 YYDKDF (reference sequence). There are 15 residues in the CDR3. The CDR3: CATSRGPTADQPQHF. DNA for the CDR3: TGTGCCACCAGCAGAGGGCCCACAGCGGATCAGCCCCAGCATTTT.

The chain has TRBV24-1 and TRBJ2-6; no clear D. The CDR3 runs to 15 residues. The V gene lost 7 bases and the J gene lost 0 bases, with 9 bases spanning the gap. The germline gives CDR1 KGHDR, CDR2 SFDVKD. Here the CDR3 DNA reads TGTGCCACCAGGGGCAGGATCTCTGGGGCCAACGTCCTGACTTTC. Amino acid sequence: CATRGRISGANVLTF.

This chain connects TRBV5-1 to TRBJ2-1, with D maybe TRBD2 (6 bases). Germline CDR1 SGHRS, CDR2 YFSETQ. V was pared by 1 base and J by 1 base, with 9 bases between. The CDR3 has 15 amino acids. The CDR3 loop reads CASSLTGGSYNEQFF. CDR3 bases: TGCGCCAGCAGCTTGACCGGGGGTTCCTACAATGAGCAGTTCTTC.

This rearrangement joins TRBV5-6 to TRBJ1-3, with D possibly TRBD1 on 5 matching bases. CDR3 length equals 17 residues. Germline values: CDR1 SGHDT, CDR2 YYEEEE. Trimming cost V 5 bases and J 7 bases, with 25 bases left between them. This chain's CDR3 is CASSPWRGPVVRNTIYF. Written as DNA, the CDR3 is TGTGCCAGCAGTCCTTGGAGGGGACCAGTGGTGAGGAACACCATATATTTT.

This clone was seen only once. This chain connects TRBV5-1 to TRBJ2-1, with 7 positions matching TRBD2. CDR1 and CDR2 (germline): SGHRS, YFSETQ. Unmatched junction bases numbered 7, after V lost 2 bases and J lost 8 bases. The CDR3 extends over 14 amino acids. CDR3 residues: CASSFNRAGDEQFF. The CDR3 DNA reads TGCGCCAGCAGCTTTAATCGTGCGGGGGATGAGCAGTTCTTC.

As DNA, the CDR3 is TGTGCCAGTAGTATCAGGGACAGGCGAGACGAGCAGTACTTC. It is translated as CASSIRDRRDEQYF. The V gene is TRBV19, the J gene TRBJ2-7, with 8 bases that match TRBD1. V lost 3 bases to trimming and J lost 5 bases; unmatched junction nucleotides: 6. The CDR3 covers 14 residues. CDR1 is LNHDA and CDR2 is SQIVND in the germline V gene (reference sequence).

This clone was seen just once. The rearrangement joins TRBV2 to TRBJ1-2; TRBD1 is a possible D gene (5 bases). Trimming took off 6 bases at V and 6 bases at J, with 17 bases between the two ends. The CDR3 is 14 amino acids. The germline V gene encodes CDR1 SNHLY and CDR2 FYNNEI. Here the CDR3 reads CASSGSGMLDGYTF. The CDR3 DNA reads as TGTGCCAGCAGCGGTTCAGGGATGTTGGATGGCTACACCTTC.

This chain links TRBV19 with TRBJ2-3; tentatively, D is TRBD1 (6 bases). Germline values: CDR1 LNHDA, CDR2 SQIVND (reference sequence). Trimming shortened V by 4 bases and J by 0 bases, and 20 bases separated the two germline ends. CDR3 length equals 18 residues. CDR3 loop: CASSKGTNDTFSTDTQYF. CDR3 DNA: TGTGCCAGTAGTAAAGGGACAAACGATACCTTTAGCACAGATACGCAGTATTTT.

The rearrangement uses TRBV4-1 and TRBJ1-1; D perhaps matches TRBD1 (6 bases). The germline V gene encodes CDR1 MGHRA and CDR2 YSYEKL. The CDR3 covers 15 residues. Between the trimmed V and J ends, which lost 3 bases and 3 bases, there was a span of 14 bases. The CDR3 loop reads CASSQPFRGDTEAFF. DNA for the CDR3: TGCGCCAGCAGCCAGCCATTCAGGGGAGACACTGAAGCTTTCTTT.

V and J are TRBV12-3 or TRBV12-4 and TRBJ2-5, with D possibly matching TRBD1 (5 bases). V lost 2 bases and J lost 3, with 7 bases in between. The CDR3 length is 13 residues. The CDR3 sequence is CASSLSGKETQYF. The CDR3 DNA reads as TGTGCCAGCAGTTTATCAGGGAAAGAGACCCAGTACTTC.

The rearrangement joins TRBV7-2 to TRBJ2-2, with TRBD1 matching over 7 bases. The J segment lost 0 bases and the V segment lost 6 bases, leaving 4 bases of the junction unmatched. Germline V CDR1 and CDR2: SGHTA, FQGNSA. The CDR3 has 15 residues. The CDR3 coding sequence is TGTGCCAGCAGAGCCGGGACAGCGAACACCGGGGAGCTGTTTTTT. This codes for CASRAGTANTGELFF.

The chain carries TRBV4-2 and TRBJ2-7; D unresolved. CDR1 is LGHNA and CDR2 is YNFKEQ in the germline V gene. The V and J ends lost 1 base and 6 bases respectively, with 10 bases between them. The CDR3 totals 13 residues. CDR3 in DNA: TGTGCCAGCAGCCAAGCAGCCGGGTTCGAGCAGTACTTC. This sequence encodes CASSQAAGFEQYF.

The chain has TRBV6-2 or TRBV6-3 and TRBJ2-7; 8 bases line up with TRBD1. Germline-derived CDR1 and CDR2 are MNHEY and SVGEGT. This CDR3 contains 16 residues. V trimming: 6 bases; J trimming: 6 bases; junction bases outside the gene matches: 16. The CDR3 bases are TGTGCCAGCAGCGAGTTATTAGGATACAGGGGGGTCGAGCAGTACTTC. Its protein product is CASSELLGYRGVEQYF.